In its sample, the clone carrying this T cell receptor (beta chain) was seen a few times. What it recognizes is unknown. Sorting that relied on CD45RO/CCR7/CD25/CD127/CD95/CD27 yielded CD4+ naive, central memory, regulatory and stem cell-like memory cells. Each sorted population was over 95% pure. This entry belongs to a study of beta chain features in type 1 diabetes. In the study overall: No patient-donor differences in age, gender, total cells or subset yield. Notes on the study in general: The study found moderately but significantly shorter TCRB CDR3s in all four CD4+ subsets of Type 1 diabetes patients. The naive, central memory and Treg TCRB repertoires showed an apparent similarity that was greater among patients than among healthy donors.

TCRB transcripts that were expressed got sequenced, as all of the isolated RNA had been reverse transcribed. Sequencing used immunoSEQ multiplex PCR; TCRdb keeps in-frame clones, though not all of them. The data hold more than 95,000 clones, with 15% to 20% observed a single time. From germline, CDR1 is GTSNPN and CDR2 SVGIG (reference sequence). The J segment lost 6 bases and the V segment lost 4 bases, leaving 10 bases of the junction unmatched. This CDR3 has 15 amino acids. This chain uses TRBV30 with TRBJ2-1; TRBD2 agrees at 9 bases. The clonotype was recovered from a man aged 18 to 29 with type 1 diabetes. The material sequenced was central memory CD4+ T cells from blood. The CDR3 here is CAWNRLAGSLNEQFF. CDR3 coding DNA: TGTGCCTGGAATCGGCTAGCGGGATCCCTCAATGAGCAGTTCTTC.